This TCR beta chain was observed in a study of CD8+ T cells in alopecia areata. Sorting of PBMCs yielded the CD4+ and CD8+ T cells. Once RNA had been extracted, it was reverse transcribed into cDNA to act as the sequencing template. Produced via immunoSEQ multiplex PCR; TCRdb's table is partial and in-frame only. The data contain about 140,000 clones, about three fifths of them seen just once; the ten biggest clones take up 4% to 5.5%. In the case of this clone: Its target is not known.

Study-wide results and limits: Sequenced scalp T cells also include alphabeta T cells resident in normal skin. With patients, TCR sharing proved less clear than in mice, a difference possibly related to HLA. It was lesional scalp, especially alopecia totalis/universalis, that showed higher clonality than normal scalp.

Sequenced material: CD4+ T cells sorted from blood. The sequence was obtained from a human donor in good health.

CDR3 nucleotide sequence: TGTGCCAGCAGCTTATACGGGCCCCAAGAGACCCAGTACTTC. Its protein is CASSLYGPQETQYF. The chain employs TRBV7-9 and TRBJ2-5; D gene unclear. The germline V gene has CDR1 SEHNR and CDR2 FQNEAQ (reference sequence). The CDR3 has 14 amino acids. The V gene lost 2 bases and the J gene lost 1 base, with 8 bases spanning the gap.